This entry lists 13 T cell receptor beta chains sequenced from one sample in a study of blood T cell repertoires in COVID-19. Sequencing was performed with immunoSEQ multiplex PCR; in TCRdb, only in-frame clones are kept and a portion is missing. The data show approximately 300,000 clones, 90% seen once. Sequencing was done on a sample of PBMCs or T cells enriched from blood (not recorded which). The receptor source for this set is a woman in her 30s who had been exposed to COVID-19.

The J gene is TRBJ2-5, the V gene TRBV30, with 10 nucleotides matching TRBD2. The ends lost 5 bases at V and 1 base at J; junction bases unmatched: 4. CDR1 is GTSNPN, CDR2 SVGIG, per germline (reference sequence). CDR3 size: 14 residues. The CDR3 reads CAWERGGIQETQYF. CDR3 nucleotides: TGTGCCTGGGAGCGGGGGGGAATCCAAGAGACCCAGTACTTC.

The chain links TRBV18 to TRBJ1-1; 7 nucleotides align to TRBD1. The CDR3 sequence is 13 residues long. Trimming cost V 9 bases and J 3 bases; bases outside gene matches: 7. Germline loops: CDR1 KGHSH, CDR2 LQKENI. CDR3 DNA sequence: TGTGCCAGTGAACAGGGGAGTCACACTGAAGCTTTCTTT. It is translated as CASEQGSHTEAFF.

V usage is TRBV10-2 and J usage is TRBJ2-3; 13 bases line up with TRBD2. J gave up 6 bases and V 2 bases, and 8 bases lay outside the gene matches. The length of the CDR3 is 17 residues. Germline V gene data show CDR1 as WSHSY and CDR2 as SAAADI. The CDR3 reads CASSEGAGTSGADTQYF. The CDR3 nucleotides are TGCGCCAGCAGTGAGGGCGCCGGGACTAGCGGGGCTGATACGCAGTATTTT.

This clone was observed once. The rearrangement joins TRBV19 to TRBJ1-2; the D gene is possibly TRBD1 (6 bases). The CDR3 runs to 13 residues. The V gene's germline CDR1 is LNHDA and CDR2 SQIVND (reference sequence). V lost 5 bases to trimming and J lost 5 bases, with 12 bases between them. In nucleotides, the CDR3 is TGTGCCAGTAGTGCGACAGGAAAGTATGGCTACACCTTC. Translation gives CASSATGKYGYTF.

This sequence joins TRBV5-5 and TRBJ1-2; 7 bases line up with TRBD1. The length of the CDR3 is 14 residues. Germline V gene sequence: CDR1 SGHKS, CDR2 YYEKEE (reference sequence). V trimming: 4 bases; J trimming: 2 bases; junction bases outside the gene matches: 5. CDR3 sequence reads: CASSPRDRNYGYTF. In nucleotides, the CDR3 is TGTGCCAGCAGCCCCCGGGACAGAAACTATGGCTACACCTTC.

CDR3 amino acids: CAISRGRNTGELFF. The CDR3 DNA follows: TGTGCCATCAGTCGGGGTCGGAACACCGGGGAGCTGTTTTTT. The chain carries TRBV10-3 and TRBJ2-2; D possibly corresponds to TRBD2 (5 bases). Germline V gene lookup returns CDR1 ENHRY and CDR2 SYGVKD. The V end was cut by 5 bases, the J end by 1 base, with 8 bases between. This CDR3 is 14 amino acids long.

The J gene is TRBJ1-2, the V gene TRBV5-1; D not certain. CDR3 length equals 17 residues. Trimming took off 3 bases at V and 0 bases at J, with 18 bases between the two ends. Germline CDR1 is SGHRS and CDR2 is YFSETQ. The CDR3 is CASSSPARGYANYGYTF. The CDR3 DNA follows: TGCGCCAGCAGCTCCCCTGCCAGAGGGTACGCTAACTATGGCTACACCTTC.

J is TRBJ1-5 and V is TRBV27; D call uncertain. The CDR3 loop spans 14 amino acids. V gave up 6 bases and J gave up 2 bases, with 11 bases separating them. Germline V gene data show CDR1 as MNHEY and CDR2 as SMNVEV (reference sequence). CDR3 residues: CASRPGWGNQPQHF. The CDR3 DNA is TGTGCCAGCAGGCCGGGGTGGGGCAATCAGCCCCAGCATTTT.

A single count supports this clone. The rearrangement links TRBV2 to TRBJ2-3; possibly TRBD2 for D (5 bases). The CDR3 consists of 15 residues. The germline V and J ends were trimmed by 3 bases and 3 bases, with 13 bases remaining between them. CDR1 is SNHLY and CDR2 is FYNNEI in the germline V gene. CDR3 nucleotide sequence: TGTGCCAGCAGTGACGCGGGCCGAGTAACAGATACGCAGTATTTT. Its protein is CASSDAGRVTDTQYF. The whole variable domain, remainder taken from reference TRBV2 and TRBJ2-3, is EPEVTQTPSHQVTQMGQEVILRCVPISNHLYFYWYRQILGQKVEFLVSFYNNEISEKSEIFDDQFSVERPDGSNFTLKIRSTKLEDSAMYFCASSDAGRVTDTQYFGPGTRLTVL.

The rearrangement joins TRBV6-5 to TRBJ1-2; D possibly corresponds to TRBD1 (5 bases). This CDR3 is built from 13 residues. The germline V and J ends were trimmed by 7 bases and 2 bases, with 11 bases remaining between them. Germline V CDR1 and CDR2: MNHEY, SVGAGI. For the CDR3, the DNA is TGTGCCAGCACCGACGGGGGAAACTATGGCTACACCTTC. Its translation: CASTDGGNYGYTF.

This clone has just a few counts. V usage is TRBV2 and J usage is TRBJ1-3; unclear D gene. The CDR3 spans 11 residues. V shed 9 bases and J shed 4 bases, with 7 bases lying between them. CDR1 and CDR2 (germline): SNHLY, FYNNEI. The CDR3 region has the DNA TGTGCCAGTAATATAGGAAACACCATATATTTT. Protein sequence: CASNIGNTIYF.

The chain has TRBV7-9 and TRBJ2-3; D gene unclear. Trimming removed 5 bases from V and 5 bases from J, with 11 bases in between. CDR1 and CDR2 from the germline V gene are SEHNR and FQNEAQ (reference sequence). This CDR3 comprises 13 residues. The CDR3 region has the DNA TGTGCCAGCAGCCCGAGATCGGTAGATACGCAGTATTTT. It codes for CASSPRSVDTQYF.

The CDR3 sequence is CASSAFTGAENTEAFF. The CDR3 region has the DNA TGTGCCAGCAGTGCCTTCACAGGGGCCGAGAACACTGAAGCTTTCTTT. V and J are TRBV6-4 and TRBJ1-1, with 7 bases identical to TRBD1. The CDR3 runs to 16 residues. Trimming cost V 4 bases and J 1 base; bases outside gene matches: 9. CDR1 MRHNA and CDR2 SNTAGT come from the germline V gene.